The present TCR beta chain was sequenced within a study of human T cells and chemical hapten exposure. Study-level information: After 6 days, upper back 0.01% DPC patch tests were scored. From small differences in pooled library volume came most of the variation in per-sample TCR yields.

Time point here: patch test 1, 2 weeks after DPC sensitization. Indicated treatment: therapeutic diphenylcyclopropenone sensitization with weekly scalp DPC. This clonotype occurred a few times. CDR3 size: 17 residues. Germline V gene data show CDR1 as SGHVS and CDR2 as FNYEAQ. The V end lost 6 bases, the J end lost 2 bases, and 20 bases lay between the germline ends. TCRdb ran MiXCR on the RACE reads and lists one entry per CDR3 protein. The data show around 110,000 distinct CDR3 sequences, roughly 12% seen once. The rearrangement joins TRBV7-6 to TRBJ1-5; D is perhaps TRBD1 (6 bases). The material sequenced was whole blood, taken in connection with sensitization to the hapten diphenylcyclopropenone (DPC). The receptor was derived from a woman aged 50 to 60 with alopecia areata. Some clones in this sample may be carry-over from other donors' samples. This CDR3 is CASSTGRGVLGNQPQHF. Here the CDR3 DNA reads TGTGCCAGCAGTACAGGCAGGGGAGTTTTGGGCAATCAGCCCCAGCATTTT.